This paragraph reports one TCR beta chain. This clonotype was recorded many times. This receptor's antigen is unknown. The sample holds no much larger clone one base away, and base qualities are not on file. Genomic DNA was used as template for profiling of TCR beta VDJ combinations and CDR3 sequences. An Illumina HiSeq 2000 was used for TCR repertoire sequencing. Regarding the original processing steps: Repertoire assessment relied on Simpson's diversity index, CDR3 size and DJ length profiles, and TRBV/TRBJ rearrangement plots. The most abundant DNA sequence in the deep sequencing data was defined as the immunodominant clone. CDR3 amino acid sequences were screened for sharing across subjects and were compared with published repertoires and the VDJdb database. TCRdb trimmed public reads at Q25 via fastp, called clones via MiXCR and kept in-frame beta chains. Rows merge per CDR3 protein into single entries with the most common DNA and genes. TCRdb's processing, not the authors', yielded these V and J calls. Present in this sample are 210,000 or so distinct CDR3 sequences, over 40% of which were seen just once. Jointly, the top ten make up 20% of the sample.

The data were taken from a study of CD8+CD57+ T cells in acquired aplastic anemia (dated by TCRdb to 2017 to 2018). A note on the overall study: Extracted DNA from sorted CD4+ and CD8+ cells averaged approximately 3 ug, ranging from roughly 0.19 to 27.4 ug. CD8+CD57+ expansion was defined as frequency above the mean frequency observed in healthy subjects.

Results and caveats for the whole study, not just this receptor: Twenty-nine CD8+ CDR3 sequences were shared between patients and controls but appeared highly expressed in patients and within their immunodominant clones. No significant difference in CD8+ Simpson's diversity was found between patients and healthy controls (P=0.060).

CDR1 and CDR2, looked up from the germline V gene, are MDHEN and SYDVKM. V is trimmed back by 4 bases and J by 5 bases, and the junction contains 5 bases that no gene match accounts for. The CDR3 starts with the cysteine, ends with the phenylalanine, and has 14 residues. The kept DNA is CDR3 alone, 42 bases in frame from the first base. Patients chosen for sequencing had shown expansion of CD8+CD57+ cells by flow cytometry. Every patient had severe acquired aplastic anemia, diagnosed using the International Study of Aplastic Anemia and Agranulocytosis and Camitta criteria. No therapy had been received by the patients at the time of blood sampling. In the study, sorted CD4+ and CD8+ blood T cells from patients with severe aplastic anemia and from healthy subjects underwent deep sequencing of TCR repertoires. Patients were enrolled under clinicaltrials.gov protocols 00001620, 01623167, 00001397, 00071045, 00081523 and 00961064 in the USA. Ficoll-Paque density gradient centrifugation was used to isolate peripheral blood mononuclear cells. Before DNA extraction, CD4+ and CD8+ T cells were sorted by FACS or by magnetic beads.

The rearranged chain carries TRBV28 and TRBJ2-5; TRBD2 fits 9 bases in the junction. The sequence derives from a human donor with aplastic anemia. Material for sequencing was sorted CD4+, CD8+, or CD8+CD57+ T cells (not recorded which) from PBMCs. The DNA is TGTGCCAGCAGTTCAGCGGGGGGTAAGGAGACCCAGTACTTC. This sequence encodes CASSSAGGKETQYF.